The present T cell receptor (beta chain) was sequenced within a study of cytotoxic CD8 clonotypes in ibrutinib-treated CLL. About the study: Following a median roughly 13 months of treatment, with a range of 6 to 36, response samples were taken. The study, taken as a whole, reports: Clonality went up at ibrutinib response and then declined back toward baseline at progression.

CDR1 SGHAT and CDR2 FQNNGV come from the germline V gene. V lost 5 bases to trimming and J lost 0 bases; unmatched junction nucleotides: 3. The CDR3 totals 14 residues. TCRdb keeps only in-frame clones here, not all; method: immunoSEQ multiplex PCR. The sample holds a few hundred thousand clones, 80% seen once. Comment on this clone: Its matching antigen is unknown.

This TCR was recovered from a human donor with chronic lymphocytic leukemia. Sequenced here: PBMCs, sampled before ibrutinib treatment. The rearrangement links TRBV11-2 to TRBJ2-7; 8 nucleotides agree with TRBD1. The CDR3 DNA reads TGTGCCAGCAGCCGGGACAGGAGCTCCTACGAGCAGTACTTC. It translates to CASSRDRSSYEQYF.